The present T cell receptor (beta chain) was sequenced within a study of shared clonotypes between healthy human individuals. Overall study context: Donors had three CD4 naive, three CD4 memory, two CD8 naive and one CD8 memory plate apiece. Regarding the study as a whole: Shared clonotypes across all four donors exceeded non-shared ones in generation probability. Some naive CD4 clonotypes, roughly 5%, turned up in common across several donors.

It was around 190 ng DNA, approximately 30,000 T cell genomes, that sorted-subset replicate PCRs used. Generated by immunoSEQ multiplex PCR, the TCRdb table keeps only in-frame clones and is missing some. The repertoire has 950,000 to 1,100,000 clones, about 74% of them found once; the top ten carry around 1.5%. The CDR3 extends over 16 amino acids. Germline V gene lookup returns CDR1 LNHDA and CDR2 SQIVND (reference sequence). The trim removed 0 bases at V and 4 bases at J, leaving 5 bases unmatched. This clone occurred once. The antigen is undetermined. This sequence originates from a young man in good health. Sequencing used memory CD4+ T cells sorted from blood. Documented subset: CD45RA-negative fraction. V and J are TRBV19 and TRBJ2-1, with 8 positions matching TRBD1. The CDR3 DNA follows: TGTGCCAGTAGTATAGATCAGGGGGCAGGGTACAATGAGCAGTTCTTC. Translated, it gives CASSIDQGAGYNEQFF.